This T cell receptor (beta chain) stems from a study of blood T cell repertoires in COVID-19. Clones were read by immunoSEQ multiplex PCR, and TCRdb kept only the in-frame ones, dropping some. The data show some 200,000 clones, more than 75% seen once. Germline V lookup: CDR1 SGDLS, CDR2 YYNGEE. V dropped 0 bases and J dropped 6 bases, with 4 bases sitting between them. This CDR3 region has 12 residues. The source of this sequence is a man in his forties with active or convalescent COVID-19. The sample taken for sequencing was peripheral blood. The chain combines TRBV9 with TRBJ2-4; D is ambiguous. DNA for the CDR3: TGTGCCAGCAGCGTAGACGGAAACATTCAGTACTTC. Its protein is CASSVDGNIQYF.